A selection of T cell receptor beta chains follows, all from one sample in a study of glioma-infiltrating T cells. MiXCR, applied by TCRdb to the multiplex PCR reads, yields one record per CDR3 protein. The top ten hold roughly 15% of the sample, which has some 120,000 distinct CDR3 sequences, roughly 23% seen once. Sequencing input: glioma tissue, nonneoplastic brain tissue, or PBMCs (not recorded which). The receptors come from a human donor with low-grade glioma or glioblastoma, undergoing nonglioma brain surgery, or in good health (not recorded which). Each CDR3 is given with its conserved first and last residue. D genes are given only for firm matches.

d_call,v_call,j_call,cdr3_aa
TRBD1,TRBV5-4,TRBJ2-5,CASSLQGAQETQYF
-,TRBV3-1,TRBJ2-3,CASSLPGQTDTQYF
TRBD1,TRBV9,TRBJ1-3,CASSPGTGATSYGNTIYF
-,TRBV27,TRBJ1-3,CASRGLGTGNTIYF
TRBD2,TRBV7-2,TRBJ2-7,CASSLHGSAGFYEQYF
-,TRBV20-1,TRBJ1-6,CSASSGQYNSPLHF
-,TRBV27,TRBJ1-5,CASSGGTGGSQPQHF
-,TRBV28,TRBJ2-5,CASSSRQNQETQYF
TRBD2,TRBV20-1,TRBJ2-7,CSASGLAYLYEQYF
TRBD2,TRBV7-2,TRBJ2-3,CASSFKGGAGADTQYF
TRBD1,TRBV6-1,TRBJ2-7,CASSWTGDEQYF
-,TRBV27,TRBJ1-1,CASSFGSSANTEAFF
-,TRBV5-4,TRBJ2-7,CASSPSGGAAYYEQYF
TRBD2,TRBV30,TRBJ2-7,CAWAGGQTYEQYF
-,TRBV3-1,TRBJ2-7,CASSQDVGAVSTYEQYF
-,TRBV5-1,TRBJ2-3,CASSLDSAGRSDTQYF
TRBD1,TRBV20-1,TRBJ1-5,CSAIQGAYQPQHF
TRBD1,TRBV5-4,TRBJ2-7,CASRGQVNSYEQYF
TRBD2,TRBV29-1,TRBJ2-3,CSVGGLAGTDTQYF
-,TRBV10-3,TRBJ1-4,CAIRVNEKLFF
-,TRBV7-2,TRBJ2-3,CASSQFGGARRDTQYF
-,TRBV7-2,TRBJ2-5,CASSKEVGRTQYF
-,TRBV12-3/TRBV12-4,TRBJ2-7,CASSDTDAYEQYF
-,TRBV7-2,TRBJ2-7,CASSNNQKEQYF
-,TRBV29-1,TRBJ2-2,CSVSRLQNTGELFF
-,TRBV27,TRBJ2-2,CASSLFGRTGELFF
-,TRBV7-6,TRBJ2-1,CASSLARSYNEQFF
-,TRBV29-1,TRBJ1-4,CSVLGEKLFF
-,TRBV7-9,TRBJ1-1,CASSRVRTAFSF
TRBD2,TRBV4-2,TRBJ2-2,CASSQDRGLGTGELFF
-,TRBV3-1,TRBJ2-3,CASSQDGYTDTQYF
TRBD1,TRBV12-3/TRBV12-4,TRBJ1-5,CASRMTGILNQPQHF
TRBD2,TRBV20-1,TRBJ2-7,CSASQSSGANYEQYF
TRBD2,TRBV24-1,TRBJ2-1,CATSDPGTSGRAEQFF
TRBD2,TRBV10-3,TRBJ2-1,CAISESTSGRSYNDQFF
-,TRBV20-1,TRBJ1-2,CNAVGMGGYTF
-,TRBV7-2,TRBJ1-1,CASSLGSVEAFF
-,TRBV7-8,TRBJ2-3,CASSQDITDTQYF
-,TRBV7-2,TRBJ2-5,CASSQGGHQETQYF
-,TRBV7-2,TRBJ1-6,CASSFSGESPLHF
TRBD1,TRBV12-3/TRBV12-4,TRBJ1-5,CASSPGQGVYQPQHF
TRBD2,TRBV19,TRBJ2-1,CASSINGLAVYNEQSF